A selection of T cell receptor beta chains follows, all from one sample in a study of CD8+ T cells in alopecia areata. Sequencing used immunoSEQ multiplex PCR; TCRdb keeps in-frame clones, though not all of them. The sample includes some 120,000 clones, 45% to 60% of them seen just once. The starting material was CD4+ T cells sorted from blood, obtained at week 0. The source is a human donor with alopecia areata. The CDR3 runs from the conserved cysteine through the conserved F or W. The D gene is left open where the match is weak. A row's size may be missing; if present it is once, few, many or a size class.

J: TRBJ1-6
V: TRBV7-9
size: -
D: -
DNA: TGTGCCAGCAGCTTAGGGGAGGGCTCACCCCTCCACTTT
CDR3: CASSLGEGSPLHF

J: TRBJ1-2
V: TRBV7-2
size: -
D: TRBD1
DNA: TGTGCCAGCAGCTTCGACAGGGTGAACTATGGCTACACCTTC
CDR3: CASSFDRVNYGYTF

J: TRBJ1-1
V: TRBV11-1
size: -
D: -
DNA: TGTGCCAGCAGCTTAGTTGCGGGGGACACTGAAGCTTTCTTT
CDR3: CASSLVAGDTEAFF

J: TRBJ2-5
V: TRBV28
size: -
D: -
DNA: TGTGCCAGCAGTTTCGAGACCCAGTACTTC
CDR3: CASSFETQYF

J: TRBJ2-1
V: TRBV29-1
size: few
D: TRBD1
DNA: TGCAGCGCCCGGGACAGGGTTGGCCATGAGCAGTTCTTC
CDR3: CSARDRVGHEQFF

J: TRBJ2-5
V: TRBV28
size: -
D: TRBD1
DNA: TGTGCCAGCAGTCCCCCTTTGACAGGGCAAGAGACCCAGTACTTC
CDR3: CASSPPLTGQETQYF

J: TRBJ1-2
V: TRBV6-5
size: -
D: -
DNA: TGTGCCAGCAGTCTTACCGAGAACTATGGCTACACCTTC
CDR3: CASSLTENYGYTF

J: TRBJ2-1
V: TRBV28
size: -
D: TRBD2
DNA: TGTGCCAGTAGGACGGGAGGGCCCCGGGTCAATGAGCAGTTCTTC
CDR3: CASRTGGPRVNEQFF

J: TRBJ2-7
V: TRBV6-5
size: -
D: TRBD1
DNA: TGTGCCAGCAGTTATCCCTCAGGGGGCGGGTACGAGCAGTACTTC
CDR3: CASSYPSGGGYEQYF

J: TRBJ2-7
V: TRBV7-2
size: -
D: -
DNA: TGTGCCAGCAGTTATAGCGGACCCTACGAGCAGTACTTC
CDR3: CASSYSGPYEQYF

J: TRBJ2-3
V: TRBV25-1
size: few
D: TRBD2
DNA: TGTGCCAGCAGTTCCGGGACTAGCGGGAAGATAGATACGCAGTATTTT
CDR3: CASSSGTSGKIDTQYF

J: TRBJ2-1
V: TRBV15
size: -
D: TRBD2
DNA: TGTGCCACCAGCGTCCGTGCGGGACTAGCATACAATGAGCAGTTCTTC
CDR3: CATSVRAGLAYNEQFF

J: TRBJ2-5
V: TRBV18
size: -
D: -
DNA: TGTGCCAGCAATCAAGGAGGGCAAGAGACCCAGTACTTC
CDR3: CASNQGGQETQYF

J: TRBJ2-2
V: TRBV30
size: -
D: -
DNA: TGTGCCTGGAGGGGAAGGGGAAGGGACACCGGGGAGCTGTTTTTT
CDR3: CAWRGRGRDTGELFF

J: TRBJ2-5
V: TRBV6-5
size: few
D: -
DNA: TGTGCCAGCAGCTCGCCGGGGCGGGCGAAAGAGACCCAGTACTTC
CDR3: CASSSPGRAKETQYF

J: TRBJ2-1
V: TRBV18
size: -
D: TRBD1
DNA: TGTGCCAGCTCACCACCAGGACAGGGGGCCTACAATGAGCAGTTCTTC
CDR3: CASSPPGQGAYNEQFF

J: TRBJ2-3
V: TRBV29-1
size: -
D: -
DNA: TGCAGCGTAGATCAGGGGTTTGCAGATACGCAGTATTTT
CDR3: CSVDQGFADTQYF

J: TRBJ1-1
V: TRBV25-1
size: few
D: TRBD1
DNA: TGTGCCAGCAGGAACAGGGGAAGGGCTTTCTTT
CDR3: CASRNRGRAFF

J: TRBJ2-3
V: TRBV10-3
size: -
D: -
DNA: TGTGCCAAGCTAGGGGATACGCAGTATTTT
CDR3: CAKLGDTQYF

J: TRBJ1-2
V: TRBV25-1
size: -
D: TRBD1
DNA: TGTGCCAGCAGTGGTGTGGAAGGCTCAGGGGGCGCAGACTATGGCTACACCTTC
CDR3: CASSGVEGSGGADYGYTF

J: TRBJ2-5
V: TRBV30
size: -
D: -
DNA: TGTGCCTGGAGTTCGGGACTTCGGGAGACCCAGTACTTC
CDR3: CAWSSGLRETQYF

J: TRBJ1-2
V: TRBV15
size: -
D: -
DNA: TGTGCCACCAGCAGCTTGGCGGGGGCCGGCTACACCTTC
CDR3: CATSSLAGAGYTF

J: TRBJ1-1
V: TRBV29-1
size: -
D: -
DNA: TGCAGCGTTGTGGGGGTCACTGAAGCTTTCTTT
CDR3: CSVVGVTEAFF

J: TRBJ2-6
V: TRBV9
size: -
D: -
DNA: TGTGCCAGCAGCGTAGGCCAGGGCTCTGGGGCCAACGTCCTGACTTTC
CDR3: CASSVGQGSGANVLTF

J: TRBJ1-2
V: TRBV14
size: -
D: -
DNA: TGTGCCAGCAGCCTGGACGTTTATGGCTACACCTTC
CDR3: CASSLDVYGYTF

J: TRBJ1-1
V: TRBV29-1
size: -
D: -
DNA: TGCAGCGTTGATCAGGGATTGAACACTGAAGCTTTCTTT
CDR3: CSVDQGLNTEAFF

J: TRBJ1-1
V: TRBV7-9
size: -
D: -
DNA: TGTGCCAGCAGCCTAGAGGGGAACACTGAAGCTTTCTTT
CDR3: CASSLEGNTEAFF

J: TRBJ1-6
V: TRBV5-8
size: -
D: -
DNA: TGTGCCAGCAGCGAGGGACACCCTGATTCACCCCTCCACTTT
CDR3: CASSEGHPDSPLHF

J: TRBJ2-1
V: TRBV5-6
size: once
D: -
DNA: TGTGCCAGCTACGGGGGCAGGAGCTCCTACAATGAGCAGTTCTTC
CDR3: CASYGGRSSYNEQFF

J: TRBJ2-5
V: TRBV29-1
size: -
D: TRBD2
DNA: TGCAGCGTTGTGAAGGGAGGGCGAGAGACCCAGTACTTC
CDR3: CSVVKGGRETQYF

J: TRBJ2-7
V: TRBV7-2
size: -
D: -
DNA: TGTGCCAGCAGTTTAGGGGCGTCAAGCTCCTACGAGCAGTACTTC
CDR3: CASSLGASSSYEQYF

J: TRBJ2-7
V: TRBV7-9
size: few
D: -
DNA: TGTGCCAGCAGCTCATCCGGGACCCAGCGGTGGGAGCAGTACTTC
CDR3: CASSSSGTQRWEQYF

J: TRBJ2-5
V: TRBV5-1
size: -
D: TRBD1
DNA: TGCGCCAGCAGCGGAGACAGGGCGGAAGAGACCCAGTACTTC
CDR3: CASSGDRAEETQYF

J: TRBJ2-2
V: TRBV7-2
size: few
D: TRBD2
DNA: TGTGCCAGCAGGAAGACTAGCGGGAGGGCCAGGGCCGGGGAGCTGTTTTTT
CDR3: CASRKTSGRARAGELFF

J: TRBJ2-5
V: TRBV4-1
size: -
D: TRBD1
DNA: TGCGCCAGCAGCGACAAGAGACGACAGGGGGCGGGCGTTGAGACCCAGTACTTC
CDR3: CASSDKRRQGAGVETQYF

J: TRBJ1-2
V: TRBV5-1
size: -
D: TRBD1
DNA: TGCGCCAGCAGCTTGGCCTTACAGGGGGCGACTGGCTACACCTTC
CDR3: CASSLALQGATGYTF